The 15 T cell receptor beta chains below come from one sample, sequenced in a study of cytomegalovirus exposure and HLA in healthy donors (dated by TCRdb to 2015 to 2018). Libraries were prepared through the immunoSEQ multiplex PCR assay. The multiplex PCR relied on a mix of 60 forward primers for TCR Vbeta segments and 13 reverse primers for TCR Jbeta segments. Entries here come from immuneACCESS through TCRdb and include only in-frame sequences with V and J called. Some clones fail to appear in such tables; in the studies checked, an unresolved V gene covers under half of the shortfall, and the cause of the remainder is unknown. Present in this sample are 110,000 to 150,000 clones, roughly 80% of which were seen just once. The top ten constitute 3.5% to 5.5% of the sample. Material for sequencing was PBMCs. The receptor source for this set is a woman aged 40 to 50 in good health and CMV-seropositive.

There are a few counts of this clone. V is TRBV7-9 and J is TRBJ1-6, with 7 positions matching TRBD1. This CDR3 has 16 amino acids. V shed 5 bases, J shed 7 bases, and the junction held 11 bases outside the gene matches. The germline CDR1 and CDR2 sequences are SEHNR and FQNEAQ (reference sequence). In DNA, the CDR3 is TGTGCCAGCAGCCAAGCCCCGACAGGGTGGAATTCACCCCTCCACTTT. As protein: CASSQAPTGWNSPLHF.

CDR3 coding DNA: TGTGCCAGCAGACTAGCGGGCCAAGAGACCCAGTACTTC. Translated, it gives CASRLAGQETQYF. This chain links TRBV28 with TRBJ2-5; TRBD2 agrees at 9 bases. CDR1 MDHEN and CDR2 SYDVKM come from the germline V gene. This CDR3 has 13 amino acids. The ends lost 6 bases at V and 1 base at J; junction bases unmatched: 0.

DNA for the CDR3: TGTGCCAGCAGTTTTTGGCTAGCGGGGGGTTTGAATACGCAGTATTTT. Amino acid sequence: CASSFWLAGGLNTQYF. The rearrangement links TRBV27 to TRBJ2-3; 11 nucleotides match TRBD2. The J segment lost 7 bases and the V segment lost 3 bases, leaving 9 bases of the junction unmatched. The CDR3 extends over 16 amino acids. CDR1 and CDR2 (germline): MNHEY, SMNVEV (reference sequence).

The gene calls are TRBV9 and TRBJ2-5; TRBD2 might be the D (5 bases). The ends were cut back, 2 bases at V and 5 bases at J, with 25 bases in the middle. Germline CDR1 reads SGDLS; CDR2 reads YYNGEE. This CDR3 region has 18 residues. The CDR3 nucleotides are TGTGCCAGCAGCGTGGATAGCGTGAGGCGGCCTACAAGGGAGACCCAGTACTTC. Protein product: CASSVDSVRRPTRETQYF.

This chain joins TRBV5-1 and TRBJ1-4, with 12 bases matching TRBD1. The CDR3 runs to 16 residues. V shed 3 bases and J 7 bases; nucleotides not matched to a gene: 7. Germline CDR1 is SGHRS and CDR2 is YFSETQ. The CDR3 loop reads CASSSGTGGGGEKLFF. The CDR3 DNA reads TGCGCCAGCAGCTCCGGGACAGGGGGCGGGGGTGAAAAACTGTTTTTT.

This rearrangement joins TRBV7-9 to TRBJ2-2; D possibly corresponds to TRBD2 (5 bases). Germline lookup yields CDR1 SEHNR and CDR2 FQNEAQ (reference sequence). The CDR3 covers 16 residues. V shed 2 bases and J shed 4 bases, with 14 bases lying between them. The CDR3 sequence: CASSLIPGLGTGELFF. CDR3 nucleotides: TGTGCCAGCAGCTTAATTCCGGGGTTGGGCACCGGGGAGCTGTTTTTT.

The chain combines TRBV2 with TRBJ2-1; 9 positions match TRBD1. The V and J ends lost 4 bases and 0 bases, in that order; junction bases with no gene match: 13. This CDR3 region has 19 residues. Looked up from germline, CDR1 is SNHLY and CDR2 is FYNNEI. CDR3 bases: TGTGCCAGCAGTGTGACAGGGGGACCCGGCGGGGACTCCTACAATGAGCAGTTCTTC. Translated: CASSVTGGPGGDSYNEQFF.

V and J are TRBV27 and TRBJ2-7; 11 bases are a match to TRBD1. The CDR3 contains 15 residues. After removal of 9 bases from V and 2 bases from J, the junction contained 9 bases not matched to a gene. Germline CDR1 MNHEY, CDR2 SMNVEV (reference sequence). The CDR3 spells CASSGGQGGTYEQYF. The CDR3 coding sequence is TGTGCCAGTTCTGGGGGACAGGGGGGGACCTACGAGCAGTACTTC.

The chain has TRBV7-2 and TRBJ1-1; 8 bases are shared with TRBD1. In germline, CDR1 is SGHTA, CDR2 FQGNSA. V lost 2 bases, J lost 5 bases, and 7 bases stayed unmatched. This CDR3 has 15 amino acids. Here the CDR3 DNA reads TGTGCCAGCAGCTTACAGGGGGCGTTTTTGACTGAAGCTTTCTTT. As protein: CASSLQGAFLTEAFF.

This chain connects TRBV30 to TRBJ2-3; TRBD2 might be the D (5 bases). Per the germline V gene, CDR1 is GTSNPN and CDR2 is SVGIG (reference sequence). V dropped 3 bases and J dropped 5 bases, with 12 bases sitting between them. The length of the CDR3 is 13 residues. In DNA, the CDR3 is TGTGCCTGGAGAGTACTAGTAGTAGATACGCAGTATTTT. The encoded protein is CAWRVLVVDTQYF.

The CDR3 DNA sequence: TGTGCCAGCAGTCACGACACCTTGAACACTGAAGCTTTCTTT. This encodes CASSHDTLNTEAFF. The chain joins TRBV2 to TRBJ1-1, with unresolved D. V was cut by 5 bases and J by 0 bases, with 10 bases left in between. The CDR3 sequence is 14 residues long. Germline V gene sequence: CDR1 SNHLY, CDR2 FYNNEI.

The CDR3 DNA follows: TGTGCCAGCAGTGGGGGGGGGCAGGAGCAGTACTTC. As protein: CASSGGGQEQYF. The chain carries TRBV2 and TRBJ2-7, with D maybe TRBD2 (7 bases). V lost 4 bases, J lost 7 bases, and 11 bases lay in between. Germline V lookup: CDR1 SNHLY, CDR2 FYNNEI. The CDR3 totals 12 residues. The full variable domain, its missing parts supplied by reference TRBV2 and TRBJ2-7, is EPEVTQTPSHQVTQMGQEVILRCVPISNHLYFYWYRQILGQKVEFLVSFYNNEISEKSEIFDDQFSVERPDGSNFTLKIRSTKLEDSAMYFCASSGGGQEQYFGPGTRLTVT.

For the CDR3, the DNA is TGTGCCAGCAGACGGACAGGGGGCTACGAGCAGTACTTC. Translating gives CASRRTGGYEQYF. The rearrangement joins TRBV5-5 to TRBJ2-5; 10 bases are a match to TRBD1. The last part of the DNA fits TRBJ2-7 better; the J call may be wrong. CDR3 length: 13 amino acids. From germline, CDR1 is SGHKS and CDR2 YYEKEE (reference sequence).

This clone was picked up a small number of times. This rearrangement joins TRBV19 to TRBJ1-5; possible D gene TRBD1, 5 bases. Trimming cost V 5 bases and J 5 bases, with 19 bases left between them. This CDR3 region has 16 residues. Germline CDR1 reads LNHDA; CDR2 reads SQIVND (reference sequence). CDR3 nucleotides: TGTGCCAGTAGTCCGATCGGGCAGGGTAGGGATCAGCCCCAGCATTTT. This encodes CASSPIGQGRDQPQHF.

This clone was seen a single time. This chain links TRBV6-5 with TRBJ1-2; 8 bases match TRBD1. The CDR3 runs to 15 residues. The J segment lost 7 bases and the V segment lost 6 bases, leaving 13 bases of the junction unmatched. Germline loops: CDR1 MNHEY, CDR2 SVGAGI. The CDR3 spells CASRDRADREVGYTF. The CDR3 nucleotides read TGTGCCAGCAGGGACAGGGCCGACAGGGAGGTTGGCTACACCTTC.